This T cell receptor (beta chain) was documented in a study of CD8+CD57+ T cells in acquired aplastic anemia. Background on the study: CD4+ cells from healthy donors averaged roughly 10 million reads.

Template material for TCR beta VDJ and CDR3 profiling consisted of genomic DNA. MiXCR, run by TCRdb on the reads, gives a single entry per CDR3 protein. The sample gives fewer than 200,000 distinct CDR3 sequences, about 60% of which show up once; 45% is in the top ten. Remarks on this clonotype: The junction departs from germline at one end; a sequencing error may be responsible.

This CDR3 contains 15 residues. CDR1 SGHRS and CDR2 YFSETQ come from the germline V gene. The specimen sequenced was sorted CD4+, CD8+, or CD8+CD57+ T cells (not recorded which) from PBMCs. This sequence joins TRBV5-1 and TRBJ1-4; 8 bases align to TRBD1. This TCR derives from a human donor in good health. The CDR3 coding sequence is TGTGCCAGCAGTCGAGCAACAGGGGGAAGTGAAAAACTGTTTTTT. This sequence encodes CASSRATGGSEKLFF.